These 27 T cell receptor beta chains originate from one sample sequenced in a study of cytomegalovirus exposure and HLA in healthy donors. The PCR had 60 Vbeta and 13 Jbeta primers. Only in-frame clones appear in the TCRdb table, and some are missing; sequencing was by immunoSEQ multiplex PCR. The sample consists of some 110,000 clones, about 74% of them appearing once. The sequencing input was PBMCs. These receptor sequences come from a man younger than 45 in good health and CMV-seropositive.

The chain uses TRBV2 and TRBJ2-4; no clear D gene. Deletions cut 7 bases from V and 2 bases from J, with 6 bases between. Germline-derived CDR1 and CDR2 are SNHLY and FYNNEI. The CDR3 is 12 amino acids. CDR3 amino acids: CASNLSKNIQYF. The CDR3 region has the DNA TGTGCCAGCAATCTATCCAAAAACATTCAGTACTTC. The whole variable domain, filled in from reference TRBV2 and TRBJ2-4, reads EPEVTQTPSHQVTQMGQEVILRCVPISNHLYFYWYRQILGQKVEFLVSFYNNEISEKSEIFDDQFSVERPDGSNFTLKIRSTKLEDSAMYFCASNLSKNIQYFGAGTRLSVL.

This clone was seen just once. The chain carries TRBV7-2 and TRBJ1-2, with D maybe TRBD1 (5 bases). V dropped 5 bases and J dropped 2 bases, with 15 bases sitting between them. This CDR3 contains 15 residues. The germline gives CDR1 SGHTA, CDR2 FQGNSA. The CDR3 DNA reads as TGTGCCAGCAGCCCTTATCTGACAGAAAACTATGGCTACACCTTC. The encoded protein is CASSPYLTENYGYTF. Full variable domain (rest looked up from reference TRBV7-2 and TRBJ1-2): GAGVSQSPSNKVTEKGKDVELRCDPISGHTALYWYRQSLGQGLEFLIYFQGNSAPDKSGLPSDRFSAERTGGSVSTLTIQRTQQEDSAVYLCASSPYLTENYGYTFGSGTRLTVV.

The V gene is TRBV2, the J gene TRBJ2-3; maybe TRBD2 (5 bases). The CDR3 has 14 amino acids. V dropped 6 bases and J dropped 4 bases, with 14 bases sitting between them. CDR1 is SNHLY and CDR2 is FYNNEI in the germline V gene. The CDR3 DNA sequence: TGTGCCAGCAGCCCGGACTTAGGCGCAGATACGCAGTATTTT. Residues: CASSPDLGADTQYF.

This clone occurred a few times. This sequence joins TRBV18 and TRBJ1-1; D possibly corresponds to TRBD1 (5 bases). The germline gives CDR1 KGHSH, CDR2 LQKENI. Between the trimmed V and J ends, which lost 2 bases and 1 base, there was a span of 14 bases. The CDR3 consists of 16 residues. The DNA for the CDR3 is TGTGCCAGCTCACCATTCGCGGCAGGGCCGAACACTGAAGCTTTCTTT. It codes for CASSPFAAGPNTEAFF.

The V gene is TRBV7-9, the J gene TRBJ1-3; D is unclear. V was trimmed by 5 bases and J by 8 bases, leaving 10 bases between them. Per germline, CDR1 SEHNR and CDR2 FQNEAQ (reference sequence). This CDR3 has 12 amino acids. The CDR3 spells CASSPFLDTIYF. The CDR3 DNA reads TGTGCCAGCAGCCCGTTTTTAGACACCATATATTTT.

This chain uses TRBV18 with TRBJ1-4; TRBD1 is a possible D gene (5 bases). V gave up 8 bases and J gave up 5 bases, with 15 bases separating them. Germline V CDR1 and CDR2: KGHSH, LQKENI. The CDR3 is 14 residues long. The CDR3 loop is CASRAGHLNEKLFF. In DNA, the CDR3 is TGTGCCAGCCGGGCAGGACATCTCAATGAAAAACTGTTTTTT.

The chain carries TRBV4-3 and TRBJ2-2; a possible D gene is TRBD1 (6 bases). CDR1 LGHNA and CDR2 YSLEER come from the germline V gene. This CDR3 comprises 14 residues. Trimming removed 1 base at V and 7 bases at J, with 10 bases between. CDR3 coding DNA: TGCGCCAGCAGCCAAGGGCAGGGGATCGGGGAGCTGTTTTTT. Protein product: CASSQGQGIGELFF.

This clone was recorded at least ten times. The chain carries TRBV19 and TRBJ2-3, with D possibly TRBD1 on 6 matching bases. Trimming cost V 3 bases and J 4 bases, with 8 bases left between them. This CDR3 is built from 13 residues. Germline-derived CDR1 and CDR2 are LNHDA and SQIVND (reference sequence). This CDR3 reads CASSIPGADTQYF. The CDR3 coding sequence is TGTGCCAGTAGTATTCCAGGGGCAGATACGCAGTATTTT. The variable domain in full, completed from reference TRBV19 and TRBJ2-3, reads DGGITQSPKYLFRKEGQNVTLSCEQNLNHDAMYWYRQDPGQGLRLIYYSQIVNDFQKGDIAEGYSVSREKKESFPLTVTSAQKNPTAFYLCASSIPGADTQYFGPGTRLTVL.

The chain combines TRBV2 with TRBJ2-2, with 11 nucleotides matching TRBD2. V lost 5 bases and J lost 6; bases outside the gene matches: 5. The CDR3 loop spans 15 amino acids. Per the germline V gene, CDR1 is SNHLY and CDR2 is FYNNEI. The CDR3 loop is CASSKLAGEAGELFF. The CDR3 DNA reads as TGTGCCAGCAGTAAACTAGCGGGGGAAGCCGGGGAGCTGTTTTTT.

V is TRBV4-3 and J is TRBJ2-1, with 8 nucleotides matching TRBD2. V was pared by 1 base and J by 7 bases, with 9 bases of the junction left unmatched. The CDR3 covers 16 residues. Germline V gene lookup returns CDR1 LGHNA and CDR2 YSLEER. CDR3 coding DNA: TGCGCCAGCAGCCAAGGCGTCACGGGGGGGCAAAATGAGCAGTTCTTC. This translates into CASSQGVTGGQNEQFF.

This clone has more than one count but fewer than ten. The chain employs TRBV5-6 and TRBJ1-4, with a possible D match to TRBD1 (5 bases). V was pared by 0 bases and J by 10 bases, with 13 bases between. The length of the CDR3 is 14 residues. Germline V gene sequence: CDR1 SGHDT, CDR2 YYEEEE. The CDR3 reads CASSLAGQGGKLFF. In nucleotides, the CDR3 is TGTGCCAGCAGCTTGGCCGGGCAGGGCGGAAAACTGTTTTTT.

The V call is TRBV7-3, the J call TRBJ2-3, with 10 bases matching TRBD2. The germline V gene encodes CDR1 SGHTA and CDR2 FQGTGA. V was pared by 5 bases and J by 0 bases, with 11 bases of the junction left unmatched. CDR3 length: 18 residues. CDR3 region: CASSQGLAGASSTDTQYF. The CDR3 DNA sequence: TGTGCCAGCAGCCAGGGGCTAGCGGGGGCTTCTAGCACAGATACGCAGTATTTT.

This chain joins TRBV5-6 and TRBJ1-5, with 7 bases that match TRBD1. The ends lost 6 bases at V and 1 base at J; junction bases unmatched: 7. The CDR3 totals 15 residues. Germline-derived CDR1 and CDR2 are SGHDT and YYEEEE. The CDR3 DNA is TGTGCCAGCACCGTAACAGGGGCGAGCAATCAGCCCCAGCATTTT. Its translation: CASTVTGASNQPQHF. The full variable domain, its missing parts supplied by reference TRBV5-6 and TRBJ1-5, is DAGVTQSPTHLIKTRGQQVTLRCSPKSGHDTVSWYQQALGQGPQFIFQYYEEEERQRGNFPDRFSGHQFPNYSSELNVNALLLGDSALYLCASTVTGASNQPQHFGDGTRLSIL.

The chain carries TRBV30 and TRBJ1-4; D perhaps matches TRBD1 (5 bases). This CDR3 is 14 amino acids long. Trimming cost V 2 bases and J 5 bases, with 12 bases left between them. Germline V gene sequence: CDR1 GTSNPN, CDR2 SVGIG (reference sequence). The CDR3 loop is CAWSTQAWNEKLFF. In nucleotides, the CDR3 is TGTGCCTGGAGTACACAGGCCTGGAATGAAAAACTGTTTTTT.

The rearrangement uses TRBV5-4 and TRBJ2-5; 9 bases align to TRBD1. In germline, CDR1 is SGHNT, CDR2 YYREEE (reference sequence). The CDR3 length is 14 residues. V shed 3 bases and J 5 bases; nucleotides not matched to a gene: 5. This CDR3 is CASSSRDRAETQYF. CDR3 nucleotides: TGTGCCAGCAGCTCCCGGGACAGGGCCGAGACCCAGTACTTC.

The chain carries TRBV5-1 and TRBJ2-7; D is undetermined. The ends were cut back, 0 bases at V and 2 bases at J, with 12 bases in the middle. Germline V CDR1 and CDR2: SGHRS, YFSETQ. The CDR3 runs to 15 residues. The CDR3: CASSLVGRSAYEQYF. In DNA, the CDR3 is TGCGCCAGCAGCTTGGTCGGCAGGTCAGCCTACGAGCAGTACTTC.

The count of this clone is one. The V gene is TRBV10-3, the J gene TRBJ1-2; 11 bases match TRBD1. Germline V gene sequence: CDR1 ENHRY, CDR2 SYGVKD. The CDR3 runs 14 residues. Losses at the gene ends were 10 bases for V and 5 bases for J; bases not matched to a gene: 9. The CDR3: CATSMGQGVYGYTF. The CDR3 bases are TGTGCCACCTCCATGGGACAGGGGGTTTATGGCTACACCTTC.

This chain connects TRBV6-5 to TRBJ2-5, with D maybe TRBD1 (5 bases). Trimming removed 11 bases from V and 5 bases from J, with 6 bases in between. This CDR3 region has 9 residues. From germline, CDR1 is MNHEY and CDR2 SVGAGI. The CDR3 protein is CAHRETQYF. In DNA form, the CDR3 reads TGTGCCCACAGGGAGACCCAGTACTTC.

The chain links TRBV4-1 to TRBJ1-2, with 8 bases aligning to TRBD1. This CDR3 is 15 amino acids long. V gave up 0 bases and J gave up 7 bases; unmatched junction bases: 7. CDR1 and CDR2 from the germline V gene are MGHRA and YSYEKL. DNA for the CDR3: TGCGCCAGCAGCCAAGATAGGGCAGGGGGCGTTGGCTACACCTTC. It translates to CASSQDRAGGVGYTF.

This clone was counted between two and nine times. The chain has TRBV7-6 and TRBJ2-2; D gene ambiguous. V was clipped by 5 bases and J by 4 bases, with 8 bases between them. This CDR3 has 13 amino acids. Germline CDR1 and CDR2: SGHVS and FNYEAQ. In DNA form, the CDR3 reads TGTGCCAGCAGCCCTTCAGGCACCGGGGAGCTGTTTTTT. It specifies CASSPSGTGELFF.

For this clone: The same CDR3 arises from other DNA sequences in this sample as well. The chain recombines TRBV5-1 with TRBJ1-2; maybe TRBD1 (6 bases). CDR1 SGHRS and CDR2 YFSETQ come from the germline V gene. The CDR3 is 15 amino acids. V was cut by 4 bases and J by 3 bases, with 16 bases left in between. The CDR3 loop reads CASSLMGGRDYGYTF. For the CDR3, the DNA is TGCGCCAGCAGCCTAATGGGGGGGCGAGACTATGGCTACACCTTC.

The chain recombines TRBV19 with TRBJ1-2; TRBD1 matches at 8 bases. With 6 bases clipped from V and 7 bases from J, the junction kept 10 bases outside the gene matches. CDR3 length: 14 amino acids. CDR1 and CDR2 (germline): LNHDA, SQIVND (reference sequence). CDR3 in amino acids: CASSSSGQGLGYTF. Written as DNA, the CDR3 is TGTGCCAGTAGCTCTTCCGGACAGGGCCTTGGCTACACCTTC. Filled out from reference TRBV19 and TRBJ1-2, the complete variable domain reads DGGITQSPKYLFRKEGQNVTLSCEQNLNHDAMYWYRQDPGQGLRLIYYSQIVNDFQKGDIAEGYSVSREKKESFPLTVTSAQKNPTAFYLCASSSSGQGLGYTFGSGTRLTVV.

V is TRBV6-5 and J is TRBJ2-5; a weak D match, TRBD1 (6 bases). The CDR3 sequence is 14 residues long. Deletions cut 0 bases from V and 5 bases from J, with 10 bases between. Germline values: CDR1 MNHEY, CDR2 SVGAGI. CDR3 region: CASSYSQGKETQYF. The CDR3 DNA reads as TGTGCCAGCAGTTACTCACAGGGTAAGGAGACCCAGTACTTC.

This clone was seen a few times. The rearrangement uses TRBV7-9 and TRBJ1-1; maybe TRBD1 (6 bases). CDR1 SEHNR and CDR2 FQNEAQ come from the germline V gene (reference sequence). V lost 3 bases to trimming and J lost 0 bases, with 14 bases between them. This CDR3 is built from 16 residues. The CDR3 sequence is CASSLGGGRVNTEAFF. The CDR3 DNA reads TGTGCCAGCAGCTTGGGAGGGGGAAGGGTGAACACTGAAGCTTTCTTT.

The chain joins TRBV2 to TRBJ1-2, with 9 bases identical to TRBD1. Germline V gene data show CDR1 as SNHLY and CDR2 as FYNNEI. This CDR3 has 18 residues. Germline trimming cut 4 bases from V and 2 bases from J; bases unmatched to any gene: 14. The CDR3 DNA is TGTGCCAGCAGTGTGGTAGGACAGGGGATCCCCCAAAACTATGGCTACACCTTC. Translation gives CASSVVGQGIPQNYGYTF.

This chain joins TRBV18 and TRBJ2-6; 8 nucleotides match TRBD1. The CDR3 length is 17 residues. J lost 4 bases, V lost 6 bases, and 11 bases had no gene match. Germline V gene sequence: CDR1 KGHSH, CDR2 LQKENI. CDR3 sequence (DNA): TGTGCCAGCTCCCTAGACAGGGGAGGACACGGGGCCAACGTCCTGACTTTC. It translates to CASSLDRGGHGANVLTF.

The chain is built from TRBV9 and TRBJ2-3; 8 nucleotides line up with TRBD2. Germline CDR1 reads SGDLS; CDR2 reads YYNGEE. This CDR3 has 17 residues. J gave up 1 base and V 0 bases, and 7 bases lay outside the gene matches. Written as DNA, the CDR3 is TGTGCCAGCAGCGTAGCCCCGGGACTAGAGGGCACAGATACGCAGTATTTT. Translated, it gives CASSVAPGLEGTDTQYF.